This entry lists 3 T cell receptor beta chains sequenced from one sample in a study of T cell clones after liver transplantation. The protocol was immunoSEQ multiplex PCR, while the TCRdb copy is restricted to in-frame clones and leaves out a portion. This table holds under 10,000 clones, 75% to 85% found once. Sequencing used CD8+ T cells from blood, obtained before liver transplant. Receptor source: a human donor who received a liver transplant.

The J gene is TRBJ2-1, the V gene TRBV6-5, with D maybe TRBD2 (5 bases). The germline V and J ends were trimmed by 6 bases and 5 bases, with 17 bases remaining between them. CDR1 is MNHEY and CDR2 is SVGAGI in the germline V gene. There are 15 residues in the CDR3. The CDR3 is CASSRDWTFHNEQFF. Written as DNA, the CDR3 is TGTGCCAGCAGCCGAGACTGGACTTTCCACAATGAGCAGTTCTTC.

The chain couples TRBV4-1 to TRBJ2-1, with 12 bases identical to TRBD2. CDR3 length equals 17 residues. Trimming at V came to 5 bases and at J to 0 bases, leaving 5 bases not matched to a gene. Germline V gene sequence: CDR1 MGHRA, CDR2 YSYEKL. The CDR3 bases are TGCGCCAGCAGCTCAACTAGCGGGGGGAGCTCCTACAATGAGCAGTTCTTC. Translated, it gives CASSSTSGGSSYNEQFF.

This clone has only one observation. This chain joins TRBV11-3 and TRBJ2-1; D not certain. Per germline, CDR1 SGHNT and CDR2 YENEEA. Between the trimmed V and J ends, which lost 5 bases and 4 bases, there was a span of 12 bases. The CDR3 is made up of 14 amino acids. CDR3 region: CASSPTAAYNEQFF. CDR3 bases: TGTGCCAGCAGCCCGACTGCGGCATACAATGAGCAGTTCTTC.